A single sample gave rise to the 20 T cell receptor beta chains below, sequenced in a study of cytomegalovirus exposure and HLA in healthy donors. PCR amplification relied on 60 Vbeta primers (plus 13 Jbeta primers). This table comes from immunoSEQ multiplex PCR, and its TCRdb copy is limited to in-frame clones, with some not included. The sample yields 150,000 to 200,000 clones, 75% to 85% seen once. The sample consisted of PBMCs. These receptor sequences come from a man under 40 in good health and CMV-seropositive.

The gene calls are TRBV7-8 and TRBJ2-3, with TRBD2 matching over 10 bases. The CDR3 has 15 residues. V gave up 5 bases and J gave up 5 bases; unmatched junction bases: 7. Germline loops: CDR1 SGHVS, CDR2 FQNEAQ. The DNA for the CDR3 is TGTGCCAGCAGCCCTAGCGGGAGAAGGGTAGATACGCAGTATTTT. Translation: CASSPSGRRVDTQYF.

This sequence joins TRBV9 and TRBJ1-4, with D uncertain. V dropped 0 bases and J dropped 4 bases, with 13 bases sitting between them. CDR1 and CDR2 (germline): SGDLS, YYNGEE. The CDR3 loop spans 16 amino acids. This chain's CDR3 is CASSVDAGSSNEKLFF. CDR3 nucleotide sequence: TGTGCCAGCAGCGTAGATGCGGGGAGTAGTAATGAAAAACTGTTTTTT.

This chain connects TRBV20-1 to TRBJ2-1; no firm D call. Germline V gene lookup returns CDR1 DFQATT and CDR2 SNEGSKA (reference sequence). CDR3 length: 10 residues. Trimming took off 5 bases at V and 7 bases at J, with 6 bases between the two ends. The CDR3 sequence is CSAARNEQFF. For the CDR3, the DNA is TGCAGTGCTGCCCGGAATGAGCAGTTCTTC.

The rearrangement joins TRBV6-5 to TRBJ1-2; weak D call: TRBD1 (5 bases). The V end lost 2 bases, the J end lost 2 bases, and 9 bases lay between the germline ends. There are 14 residues in the CDR3. Germline V lookup: CDR1 MNHEY, CDR2 SVGAGI. The CDR3 DNA is TGTGCCAGCAGTTACAGGGGCCAGAACTATGGCTACACCTTC. This encodes CASSYRGQNYGYTF.

A single count supports this clone. The chain is built from TRBV30 and TRBJ1-2; maybe TRBD1 (5 bases). Trimming removed 4 bases from V and 4 bases from J, with 13 bases in between. The CDR3 has 13 amino acids. The germline V gene has CDR1 GTSNPN and CDR2 SVGIG (reference sequence). The CDR3 DNA sequence: TGTGCCTGGACCCCCAGGGCCAGCTATGGCTACACCTTC. Translating gives CAWTPRASYGYTF. Using reference TRBV30 and TRBJ1-2 for the parts outside the CDR3, the full variable domain is SQTIHQWPATLVQPVGSPLSLECTVEGTSNPNLYWYRQAAGRGLQLLFYSVGIGQISSEVPQNLSASRPQDRQFILSSKKLLLSDSGFYLCAWTPRASYGYTFGSGTRLTVV.

The rearrangement uses TRBV18 and TRBJ1-6; the D gene is possibly TRBD1 (6 bases). The CDR3 spans 15 residues. Germline values: CDR1 KGHSH, CDR2 LQKENI. V was shortened by 3 bases and J by 8 bases, with 14 bases between the two germline ends. CDR3 coding DNA: TGTGCCAGCTCACCGACACAGGGAGGGGATTCACCCCTCCACTTT. Translating it yields CASSPTQGGDSPLHF.

The rearrangement links TRBV18 to TRBJ2-1; TRBD1 matches at 7 bases. After removal of 2 bases from V and 6 bases from J, the junction contained 4 bases not matched to a gene. Germline lookup yields CDR1 KGHSH and CDR2 LQKENI. The CDR3 covers 14 residues. This chain's CDR3 is CASSPIDRANEQFF. As DNA, the CDR3 is TGTGCCAGCTCACCAATCGACAGGGCCAATGAGCAGTTCTTC. The entire variable domain, with the rest obtained from reference TRBV18 and TRBJ2-1, is as follows: NAGVMQNPRHLVRRRGQEARLRCSPMKGHSHVYWYRQLPEEGLKFMVYLQKENIIDESGMPKERFSAEFPKEGPSILRIQQVVRGDSAAYFCASSPIDRANEQFFGPGTRLTVL.

This clone was seen a handful of times. V is TRBV4-1 and J is TRBJ2-7; the match to TRBD2 covers 9 bases. The CDR3 is 20 amino acids. Germline lookup yields CDR1 MGHRA and CDR2 YSYEKL. Trimming cost V 1 base and J 2 bases; bases outside gene matches: 18. CDR3 residues: CASSQGAVAGGHQGTYEQYF. In DNA, the CDR3 is TGCGCCAGCAGCCAAGGGGCGGTGGCGGGAGGGCATCAGGGGACCTACGAGCAGTACTTC.

The chain combines TRBV5-1 with TRBJ2-2, with 11 bases lining up with TRBD1. CDR1 SGHRS and CDR2 YFSETQ come from the germline V gene. The V segment lost 3 bases and the J segment 0 bases; nucleotides outside the gene matches: 1. This CDR3 comprises 16 residues. The DNA for the CDR3 is TGCGCCAGCAGCTCGGGACAGGGGGCGAACACCGGGGAGCTGTTTTTT. Translation gives CASSSGQGANTGELFF.

The chain recombines TRBV25-1 with TRBJ1-4; D is uncertain. Germline CDR1 MGHDK, CDR2 SYGVNS. The CDR3 covers 15 residues. V was pared by 1 base and J by 6 bases, with 12 bases between. The CDR3 protein is CASSELRGSDEKLFF. The CDR3 nucleotides are TGTGCCAGCAGTGAATTACGGGGTAGCGATGAAAAACTGTTTTTT.

The V gene is TRBV28, the J gene TRBJ2-1; TRBD2 matches at 7 bases. The CDR3 is made up of 16 amino acids. Germline CDR1 MDHEN, CDR2 SYDVKM. Germline trimming cut 3 bases from V and 6 bases from J; bases unmatched to any gene: 11. CDR3 nucleotide sequence: TGTGCCAGCAGTTTGAATTGGTGGGGGAGGGGCAATGAGCAGTTCTTC. Its translation is CASSLNWWGRGNEQFF.

In the case of this clone: Germline and junction disagree at one end, which may indicate a read error. The V gene is TRBV7-6, the J gene TRBJ1-5; 8 bases are shared with TRBD1. Germline CDR1 is SGHVS and CDR2 is FNYEAQ. CDR3 length: 15 amino acids. Written as DNA, the CDR3 is TGTGTCAGCAGCCCCGACAGGGGCCGGGGTCAGCCCCAGCATTTT. Its protein is CVSSPDRGRGQPQHF.

CDR3 loop: CASSVGTGSPGELFF. DNA of the CDR3: TGTGCCAGCAGCGTAGGAACGGGGAGTCCCGGGGAGCTGTTTTTT. The V and J genes are TRBV9 and TRBJ2-2, with D tentatively TRBD2 (5 bases). The CDR3 runs 15 residues. Per the germline V gene, CDR1 is SGDLS and CDR2 is YYNGEE. V lost 0 bases to trimming and J lost 6 bases, with 12 bases between them.

V usage is TRBV4-3 and J usage is TRBJ2-5, with a tentative D call TRBD1 (5 bases). The CDR3 runs 14 residues. Germline loops: CDR1 LGHNA, CDR2 YSLEER. The V gene lost 0 bases and the J gene lost 1 base, with 6 bases spanning the gap. The DNA of the CDR3 is TGCGCCAGCAGCCAAGATAGGGGCCAAGAGACCCAGTACTTC. Encoded protein: CASSQDRGQETQYF.

The rearrangement uses TRBV25-1 and TRBJ2-1; TRBD1 might be the D (5 bases). Looked up from germline, CDR1 is MGHDK and CDR2 is SYGVNS. Trimming cost V 10 bases and J 9 bases, with 22 bases left between them. The CDR3 has 14 amino acids. DNA of the CDR3: TGTGCCACGAAAGGTCCGGGCCCACAGGCTGAGCAGTTCTTC. This encodes CATKGPGPQAEQFF.

The J gene is TRBJ2-3, the V gene TRBV25-1; TRBD2 matches at 11 bases. This CDR3 is 17 amino acids long. The germline gives CDR1 MGHDK, CDR2 SYGVNS. Trimming at V came to 2 bases and at J to 1 base, leaving 5 bases not matched to a gene. Written as DNA, the CDR3 is TGTGCCAGCAGTGAAGGCGTGGGACTAGCGGGCACAGATACGCAGTATTTT. Protein sequence: CASSEGVGLAGTDTQYF.

V usage is TRBV15 and J usage is TRBJ2-1; 8 nucleotides match TRBD2. J was trimmed by 6 bases and V by 0 bases; bases with no gene match: 7. In germline, CDR1 is LNHNV, CDR2 YYDKDF (reference sequence). This CDR3 comprises 16 residues. CDR3 in amino acids: CATSRDQGLAGNEQFF. The CDR3 DNA reads as TGTGCCACCAGCAGAGATCAAGGACTAGCAGGCAATGAGCAGTTCTTC.

The chain joins TRBV4-1 to TRBJ2-7; 8 positions agree with TRBD1. J was trimmed by 3 bases and V by 4 bases; bases with no gene match: 8. This CDR3 comprises 15 residues. Germline V gene lookup returns CDR1 MGHRA and CDR2 YSYEKL. For the CDR3, the DNA is TGCGCCAGCAGCCGCGGACAGGGTCTCATCTACGAGCAGTACTTC. This gives the protein CASSRGQGLIYEQYF.

The rearrangement links TRBV6-6 to TRBJ1-4; D is possibly TRBD1 (5 bases). Trimming took 4 bases from V and 0 from J, leaving 12 bases between them. This CDR3 is built from 16 residues. CDR1 is MNHNY, CDR2 SVGAGI, per germline (reference sequence). CDR3 amino acids: CASSLTQGTTNEKLFF. In DNA, the CDR3 is TGTGCCAGCAGTTTAACCCAGGGTACAACTAATGAAAAACTGTTTTTT.

The chain has TRBV28 and TRBJ2-7; D is ambiguous. The germline gives CDR1 MDHEN, CDR2 SYDVKM. V lost 2 bases, J lost 5 bases, and 10 bases lay in between. This CDR3 spans 13 amino acids. The DNA of the CDR3 is TGTGCCAGCAGTTTAAGCGCTAGTAACGAGCAGTACTTC. As protein: CASSLSASNEQYF.